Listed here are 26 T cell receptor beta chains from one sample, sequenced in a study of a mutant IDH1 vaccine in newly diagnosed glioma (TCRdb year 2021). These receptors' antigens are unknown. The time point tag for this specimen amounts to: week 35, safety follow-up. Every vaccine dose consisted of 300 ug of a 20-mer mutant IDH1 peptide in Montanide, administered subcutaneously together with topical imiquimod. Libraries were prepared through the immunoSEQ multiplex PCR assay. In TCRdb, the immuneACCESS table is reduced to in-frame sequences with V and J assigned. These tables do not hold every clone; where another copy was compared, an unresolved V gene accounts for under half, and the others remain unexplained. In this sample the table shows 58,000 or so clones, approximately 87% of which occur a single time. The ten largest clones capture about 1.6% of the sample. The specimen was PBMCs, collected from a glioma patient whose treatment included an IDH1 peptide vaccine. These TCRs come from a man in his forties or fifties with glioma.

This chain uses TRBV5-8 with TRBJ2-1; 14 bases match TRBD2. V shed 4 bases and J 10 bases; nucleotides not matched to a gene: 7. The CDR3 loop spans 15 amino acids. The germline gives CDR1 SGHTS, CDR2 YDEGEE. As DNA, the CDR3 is TGTGCCAGCAGCGTGGGACTAGCGGGAGTACAGGAGCAGTTCTTC. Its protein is CASSVGLAGVQEQFF.

The CDR3 is CASSPLRRDSYNEQFF. The CDR3 coding sequence is TGTGCCAGCAGCCCCCTCCGGCGGGACTCCTACAATGAGCAGTTCTTC. The chain recombines TRBV9 with TRBJ2-1, with D perhaps TRBD2 (6 bases). CDR3 length: 16 amino acids. Germline CDR1 and CDR2: SGDLS and YYNGEE. V was clipped by 4 bases and J by 0 bases, with 14 bases between them.

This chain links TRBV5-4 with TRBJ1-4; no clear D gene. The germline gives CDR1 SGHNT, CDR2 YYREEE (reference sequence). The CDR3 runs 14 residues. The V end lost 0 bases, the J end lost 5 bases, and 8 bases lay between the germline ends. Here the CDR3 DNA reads TGTGCCAGCAGCTTGGCCGGAGGGAATGAAAAACTGTTTTTT. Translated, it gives CASSLAGGNEKLFF.

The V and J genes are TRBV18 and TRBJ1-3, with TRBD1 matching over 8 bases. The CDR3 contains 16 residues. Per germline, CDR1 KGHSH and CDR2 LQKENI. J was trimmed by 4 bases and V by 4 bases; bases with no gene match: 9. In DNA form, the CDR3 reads TGTGCCAGCTCACGGGCAGGGGGCGCTTCGGGAAACACCATATATTTT. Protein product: CASSRAGGASGNTIYF.

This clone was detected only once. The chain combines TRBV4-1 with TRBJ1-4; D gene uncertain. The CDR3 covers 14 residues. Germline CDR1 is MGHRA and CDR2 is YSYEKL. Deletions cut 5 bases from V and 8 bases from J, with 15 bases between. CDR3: CASSYGPTAEKLFF. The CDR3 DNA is TGCGCCAGCAGCTACGGACCCACGGCGGAAAAACTGTTTTTT.

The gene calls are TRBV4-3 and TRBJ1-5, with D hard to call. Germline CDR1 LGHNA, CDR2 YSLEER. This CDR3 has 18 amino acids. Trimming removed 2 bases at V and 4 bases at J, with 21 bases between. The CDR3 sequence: CASSQSGETPRKNQPQHF. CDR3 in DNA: TGCGCCAGCAGCCAATCCGGAGAGACACCGAGGAAGAATCAGCCCCAGCATTTT.

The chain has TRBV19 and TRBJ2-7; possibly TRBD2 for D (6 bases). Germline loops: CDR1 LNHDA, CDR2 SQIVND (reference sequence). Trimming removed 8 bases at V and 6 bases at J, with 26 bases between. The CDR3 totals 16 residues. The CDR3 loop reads CASAPQKRVTRGEQYF. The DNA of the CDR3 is TGTGCCAGTGCCCCCCAGAAGCGGGTGACTCGGGGCGAGCAGTACTTC.

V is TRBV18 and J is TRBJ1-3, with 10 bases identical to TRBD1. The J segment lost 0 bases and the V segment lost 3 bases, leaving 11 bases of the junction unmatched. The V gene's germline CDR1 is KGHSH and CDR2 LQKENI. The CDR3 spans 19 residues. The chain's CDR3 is CASSPPGQGSSLSGNTIYF. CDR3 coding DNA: TGTGCCAGCTCACCTCCGGGACAGGGGTCCTCCCTCTCTGGAAACACCATATATTTT.

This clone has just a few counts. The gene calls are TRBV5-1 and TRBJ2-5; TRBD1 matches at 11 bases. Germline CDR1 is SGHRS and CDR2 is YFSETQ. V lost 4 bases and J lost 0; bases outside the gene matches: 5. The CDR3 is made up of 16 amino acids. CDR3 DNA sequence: TGCGCCAGCAGCCCAGGGACAGGGGGATACCAAGAGACCCAGTACTTC. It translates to CASSPGTGGYQETQYF.

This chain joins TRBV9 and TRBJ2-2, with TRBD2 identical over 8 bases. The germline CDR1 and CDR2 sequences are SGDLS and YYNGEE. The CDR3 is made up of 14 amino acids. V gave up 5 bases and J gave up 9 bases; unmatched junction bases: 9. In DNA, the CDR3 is TGTGCCAGCAGTACGGGGGGGCCCTTGCGGGAGCTGTTTTTT. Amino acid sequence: CASSTGGPLRELFF.

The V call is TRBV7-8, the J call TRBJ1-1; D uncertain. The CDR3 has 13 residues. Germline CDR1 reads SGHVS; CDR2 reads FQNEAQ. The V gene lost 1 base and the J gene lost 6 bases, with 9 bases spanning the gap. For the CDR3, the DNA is TGTGCCAGCAGCTTAGGCCCGGGGTCTGAAGCTTTCTTT. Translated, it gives CASSLGPGSEAFF.

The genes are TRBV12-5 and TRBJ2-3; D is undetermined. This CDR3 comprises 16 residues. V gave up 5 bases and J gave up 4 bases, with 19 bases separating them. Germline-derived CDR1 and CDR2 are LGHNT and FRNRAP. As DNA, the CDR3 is TGTGCTAGTGGTCCGCCGTCAGGAGCCAAGGCAGATACGCAGTATTTT. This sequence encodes CASGPPSGAKADTQYF.

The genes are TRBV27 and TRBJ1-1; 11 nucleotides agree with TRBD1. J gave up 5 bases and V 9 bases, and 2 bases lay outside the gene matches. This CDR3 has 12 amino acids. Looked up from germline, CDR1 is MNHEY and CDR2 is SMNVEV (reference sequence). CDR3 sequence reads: CARDRGRTEAFF. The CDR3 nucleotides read TGTGCCAGGGACAGGGGGCGGACTGAAGCTTTCTTT.

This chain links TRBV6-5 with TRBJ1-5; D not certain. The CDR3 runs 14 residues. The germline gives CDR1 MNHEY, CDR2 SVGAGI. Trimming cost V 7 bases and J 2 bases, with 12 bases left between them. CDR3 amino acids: CASKLSGRNQPQHF. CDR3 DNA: TGTGCCAGCAAATTATCAGGACGCAATCAGCCCCAGCATTTT.

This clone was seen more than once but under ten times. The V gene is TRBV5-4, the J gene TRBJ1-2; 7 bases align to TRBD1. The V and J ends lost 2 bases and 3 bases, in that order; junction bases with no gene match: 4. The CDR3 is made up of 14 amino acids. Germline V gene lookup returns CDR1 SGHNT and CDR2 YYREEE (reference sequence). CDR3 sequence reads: CASSLRTGDYGYTF. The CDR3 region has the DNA TGTGCCAGCAGCTTACGGACAGGAGACTATGGCTACACCTTC.

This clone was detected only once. CDR3: CASSPGLDSYEQYF. DNA of the CDR3: TGTGCCAGCAGCCCTGGACTAGATTCCTACGAGCAGTACTTC. The chain employs TRBV5-4 and TRBJ2-7; 7 nucleotides match TRBD2. CDR3 length equals 14 residues. V shed 4 bases, J shed 1 base, and the junction held 5 bases outside the gene matches. Germline V gene sequence: CDR1 SGHNT, CDR2 YYREEE (reference sequence).

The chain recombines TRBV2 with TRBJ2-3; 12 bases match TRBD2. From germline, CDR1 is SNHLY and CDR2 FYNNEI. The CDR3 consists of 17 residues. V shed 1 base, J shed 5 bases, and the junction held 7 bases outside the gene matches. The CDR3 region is CASSEGILAGGGDTQYF. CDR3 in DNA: TGTGCCAGCAGTGAAGGGATACTAGCGGGAGGTGGAGATACGCAGTATTTT.

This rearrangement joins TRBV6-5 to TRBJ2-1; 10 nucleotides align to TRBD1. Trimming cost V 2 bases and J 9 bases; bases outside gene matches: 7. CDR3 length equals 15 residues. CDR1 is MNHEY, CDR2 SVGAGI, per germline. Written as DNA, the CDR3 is TGTGCCAGCAGTTACGGGGGACAGGGGATCGGTGAGCAGTTCTTC. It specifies CASSYGGQGIGEQFF.

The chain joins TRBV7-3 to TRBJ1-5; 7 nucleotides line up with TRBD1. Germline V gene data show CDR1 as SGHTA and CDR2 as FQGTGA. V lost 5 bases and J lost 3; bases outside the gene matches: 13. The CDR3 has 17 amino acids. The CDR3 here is CASSPTPLRGLNQPQHF. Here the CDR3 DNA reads TGTGCCAGCAGCCCGACCCCTTTGAGGGGGCTCAATCAGCCCCAGCATTTT.

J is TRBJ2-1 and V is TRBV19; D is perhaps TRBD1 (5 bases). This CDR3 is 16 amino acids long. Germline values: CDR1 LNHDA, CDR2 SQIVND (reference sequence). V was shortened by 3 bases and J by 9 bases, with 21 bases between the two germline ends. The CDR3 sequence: CASSIQSMGHSPEQFF. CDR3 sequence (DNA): TGTGCCAGTAGTATTCAGAGTATGGGGCATTCCCCTGAGCAGTTCTTC.

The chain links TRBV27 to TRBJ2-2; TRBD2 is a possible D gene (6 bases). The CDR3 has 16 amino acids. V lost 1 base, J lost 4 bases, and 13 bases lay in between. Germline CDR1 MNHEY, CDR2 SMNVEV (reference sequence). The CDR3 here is CASSLFGSLSTGELFF. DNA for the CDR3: TGTGCCAGCAGTTTATTCGGGAGCCTCTCCACCGGGGAGCTGTTTTTT.

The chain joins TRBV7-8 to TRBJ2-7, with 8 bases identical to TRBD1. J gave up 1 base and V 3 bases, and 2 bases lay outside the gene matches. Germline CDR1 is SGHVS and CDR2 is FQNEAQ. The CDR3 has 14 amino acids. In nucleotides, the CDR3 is TGTGCCAGCAGCTTTCGACAGGGGTCCTACGAGCAGTACTTC. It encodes CASSFRQGSYEQYF.

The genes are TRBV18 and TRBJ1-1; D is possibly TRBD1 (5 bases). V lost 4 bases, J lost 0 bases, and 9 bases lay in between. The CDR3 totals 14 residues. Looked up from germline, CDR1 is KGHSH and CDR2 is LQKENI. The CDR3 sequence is CASSRGLVNTEAFF. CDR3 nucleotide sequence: TGTGCCAGCTCACGGGGGTTGGTGAACACTGAAGCTTTCTTT.

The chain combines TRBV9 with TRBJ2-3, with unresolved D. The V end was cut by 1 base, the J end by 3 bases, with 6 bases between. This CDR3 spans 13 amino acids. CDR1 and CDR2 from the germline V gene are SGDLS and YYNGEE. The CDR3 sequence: CASSVSHTDTQYF. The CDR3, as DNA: TGTGCCAGCAGCGTATCCCATACAGATACGCAGTATTTT.

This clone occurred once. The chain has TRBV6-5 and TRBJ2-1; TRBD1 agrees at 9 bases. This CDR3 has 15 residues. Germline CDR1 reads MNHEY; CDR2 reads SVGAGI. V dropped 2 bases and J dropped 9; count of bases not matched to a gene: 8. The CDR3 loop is CASSYGGTGSGEQFF. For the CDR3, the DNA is TGTGCCAGCAGTTACGGGGGGACAGGGTCGGGTGAGCAGTTCTTC.

The CDR3 DNA follows: TGTGCCAGCAGCTTGGGACTAGGAGAGTGGGACGAGCAGTACTTC. Translating gives CASSLGLGEWDEQYF. The chain employs TRBV7-2 and TRBJ2-7; 8 bases line up with TRBD2. The length of the CDR3 is 15 residues. From germline, CDR1 is SGHTA and CDR2 FQGNSA. The V gene end was trimmed by 3 bases and the J gene end by 5 bases; junction bases not matched to a gene: 9.